The following is a T cell receptor beta chain sequence with its context. This clone's antigen is unknown. No base quality values were provided; no much bigger clone lies one nucleotide off. This sample was taken from a study of blood T cell repertoires in COVID-19 (dated by TCRdb to the early 2020s). Study-level background: Collaborator samples came from the United States, Italy and Spain and covered acute and convalescent phases of COVID-19. The repertoires were released in a freely available public database meant as a resource for research on the immune response to SARS-CoV-2. The sample metadata nearly always contained a de-identified subject ID, COVID-19 status, age in years and sex. The samples were drawn from two sources: the first 160 participants of the ongoing ImmuneRACE study, and fewer than 1,500 subjects contributed by 6 global collaborators. Where available, HLA class I and class II types were taken from metadata supplied by the sample provider and were not determined by assay-based typing. Subjects who had been exposed to COVID-19, were actively infected with it, or had recovered from it provided the deeply sampled blood TCRbeta repertoires that made up the dataset. The material from the prospective study consisted of cDNA or gDNA derived from T cells, B-cell-depleted T cells, or PBMCs.

The immunoSEQ Assay, a bias-controlled multiplex PCR, was used to amplify TCRbeta CDR3 regions from genomic DNA. As for the authors' bioinformatics: The number of nucleated cells in each sample was estimated from the amplification of reference gene primers within the assay. Sequence reads were collapsed and filtered to measure the absolute abundance of every unique TCRbeta CDR3 rearrangement. Productive Simpson clonality was computed per sample as the square root of Simpson's diversity index over productive rearrangements. TCRdb's version of the immuneACCESS table is confined to in-frame rearrangements and falls short of the full clone set. An unresolved V gene accounts for under half of the shortfall where checked; the remainder is of unknown origin. V and J calls and clone size are as listed in that table; D and trimming were resolved from the DNA. In this sample the table shows 35,000 to 50,000 clones, around 94% of which occur a single time. Roughly 9.4% of the sample comes from the top ten.

Whole blood was collected in K2EDTA tubes by collaborating institutions according to the institutions' own protocols. Collaborator samples were shipped for TCRbeta analysis as frozen whole blood, isolated PBMCs, or DNA extracted from either sample type. The investigation overall reported the following: The quantity of clinical and demographic metadata differed by source and by participant and was supplied without curation.

The germline V gene provides CDR1 KGHSH and CDR2 LQKENI. Measured from the cysteine to the phenylalanine, the CDR3 is 14 residues long. Only CDR3 DNA is held: 42 bases, read in frame from base 1. V was cut back by 1 base and J by 8 bases, leaving a gap of 12 bases between them. The receptor chain draws on TRBV18 and TRBJ2-1; the D gene is perhaps TRBD2, from 5 matching bases. Sequencing was done on a sample of peripheral blood. The origin of this receptor is a man aged 50 to 60 with active COVID-19. The CDR3 region: CASSPQLGRDEQFF. The DNA is as follows: TGTGCCAGCTCACCACAACTAGGACGCGATGAGCAGTTCTTC. Supplemented by the reference TRBV18 and TRBJ2-1 proteins around the CDR3, the complete variable domain is NAGVMQNPRHLVRRRGQEARLRCSPMKGHSHVYWYRQLPEEGLKFMVYLQKENIIDESGMPKERFSAEFPKEGPSILRIQQVVRGDSAAYFCASSPQLGRDEQFFGPGTRLTVL.